This record looks at one T cell receptor beta chain sequence and its context. Its target is not known. The germline gene is not matched at one end of the junction; a read error may be the cause. The sample belongs to a study of T cell responses to AZD1222 COVID-19 vaccine. On the study more broadly: Timing groups of about 4 and about 12 weeks for second doses were pooled.

TCRdb's copy holds only in-frame clones and misses some; the assay was immunoSEQ multiplex PCR. The top ten hold approximately 1.5% of the sample, which has about 140,000 clones, more than 90% seen once. Study results and limitations: Two AZD1222 doses significantly raised spike-specific TCR breadth and depth over controls. Across the whole spike, CD4 TCRs peaked at regions 160-218 and 743-854. None of the repertoires were sampled until the peak T cell response had passed.

CDR3 size: 12 residues. CDR1 is MNHNS, CDR2 SASEGT, per germline. The material sequenced was peripheral blood, taken on day 0 of AZD1222 vaccination. The sequence derives from an adult in good health. The chain carries TRBV6-1 and TRBJ1-3; D is unclear. CDR3 in DNA: TGTGCCAGCAGTGAAGCTCCGGGCAGTGGGAATTTT. This encodes CASSEAPGSGNF.